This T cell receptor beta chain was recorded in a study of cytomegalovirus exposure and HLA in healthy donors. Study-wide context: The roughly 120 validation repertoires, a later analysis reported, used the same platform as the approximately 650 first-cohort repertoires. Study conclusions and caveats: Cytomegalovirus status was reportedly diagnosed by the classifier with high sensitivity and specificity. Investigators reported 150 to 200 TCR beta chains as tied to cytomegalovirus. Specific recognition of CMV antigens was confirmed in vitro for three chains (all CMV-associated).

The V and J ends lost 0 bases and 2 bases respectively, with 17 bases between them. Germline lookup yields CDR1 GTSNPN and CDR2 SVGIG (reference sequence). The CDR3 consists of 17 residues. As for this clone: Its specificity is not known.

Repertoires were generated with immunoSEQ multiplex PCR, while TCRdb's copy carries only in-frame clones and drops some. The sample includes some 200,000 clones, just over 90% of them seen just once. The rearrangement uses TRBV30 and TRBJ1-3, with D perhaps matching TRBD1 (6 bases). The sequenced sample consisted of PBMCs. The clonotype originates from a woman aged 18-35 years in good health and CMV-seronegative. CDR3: CAWSVRQVVRAGNTIYF. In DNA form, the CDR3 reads TGTGCCTGGAGTGTACGACAGGTAGTGAGAGCTGGAAACACCATATATTTT.